This entry concerns a single T cell receptor (beta chain). The data are from a study of blood T cells in healthy people across ages. Overall study: About one barcoded TCR beta cDNA was captured per two T cells.

Next came a second PCR, run for about 7 to 12 cycles, which used a sample-barcoded 5' primer along with a J-beta primer mix. TCRdb used MiXCR to reprocess the 5' RACE reads, holding one entry per CDR3 protein. The sample shows some 1.5 million distinct CDR3 sequences, 28% of them seen only once. Sequenced input: blood. The sequence was obtained from a woman in her twenties or thirties in good health.

CDR3 nucleotides: TGCGCCAGCAGCCAAGTATGGGGGATCTCGGGCTATGGCTACACCTTC. Protein sequence: CASSQVWGISGYGYTF. The chain has TRBV4-1 and TRBJ1-2; a weak D match, TRBD1 (5 bases). Trimming cost V 1 base and J 4 bases, with 16 bases left between them. Germline loops: CDR1 MGHRA, CDR2 YSYEKL. This CDR3 spans 16 amino acids.